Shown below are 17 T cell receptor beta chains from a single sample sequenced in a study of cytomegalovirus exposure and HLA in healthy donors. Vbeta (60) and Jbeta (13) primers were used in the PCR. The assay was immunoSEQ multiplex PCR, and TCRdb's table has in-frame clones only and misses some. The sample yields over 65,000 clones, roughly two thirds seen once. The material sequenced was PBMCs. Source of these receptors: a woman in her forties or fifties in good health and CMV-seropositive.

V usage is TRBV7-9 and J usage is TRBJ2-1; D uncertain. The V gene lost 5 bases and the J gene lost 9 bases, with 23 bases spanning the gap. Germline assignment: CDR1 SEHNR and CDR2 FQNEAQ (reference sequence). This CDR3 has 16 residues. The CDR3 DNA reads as TGTGCCAGCAGCCCCCGTGGCACCTTGGTAATAGCTGAGCAGTTCTTC. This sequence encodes CASSPRGTLVIAEQFF.

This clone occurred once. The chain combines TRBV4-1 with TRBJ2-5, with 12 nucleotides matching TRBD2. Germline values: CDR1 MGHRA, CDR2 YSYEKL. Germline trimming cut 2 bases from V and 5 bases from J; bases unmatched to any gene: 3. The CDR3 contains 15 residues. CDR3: CASSQTSGGYETQYF. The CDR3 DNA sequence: TGCGCCAGCAGCCAAACTAGCGGGGGGTATGAGACCCAGTACTTC.

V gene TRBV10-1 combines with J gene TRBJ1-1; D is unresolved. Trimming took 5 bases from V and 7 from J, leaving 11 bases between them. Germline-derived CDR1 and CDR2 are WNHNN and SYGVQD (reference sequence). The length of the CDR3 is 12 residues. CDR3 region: CASSKDGLEAFF. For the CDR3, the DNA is TGCGCCAGCAGTAAGGACGGACTTGAAGCTTTCTTT.

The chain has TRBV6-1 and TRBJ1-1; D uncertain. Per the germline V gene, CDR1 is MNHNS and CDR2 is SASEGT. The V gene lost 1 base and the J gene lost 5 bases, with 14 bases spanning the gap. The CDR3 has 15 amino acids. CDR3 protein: CASSEGEGFRTEAFF. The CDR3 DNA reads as TGTGCCAGCAGTGAAGGGGAGGGATTTCGGACTGAAGCTTTCTTT.

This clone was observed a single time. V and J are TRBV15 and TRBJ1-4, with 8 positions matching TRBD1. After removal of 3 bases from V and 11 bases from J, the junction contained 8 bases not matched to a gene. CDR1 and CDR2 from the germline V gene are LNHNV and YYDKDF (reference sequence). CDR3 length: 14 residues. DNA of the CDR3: TGTGCCACCAGCAGCGGACAGGGTTGGGTCAAACTGTTTTTT. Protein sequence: CATSSGQGWVKLFF.

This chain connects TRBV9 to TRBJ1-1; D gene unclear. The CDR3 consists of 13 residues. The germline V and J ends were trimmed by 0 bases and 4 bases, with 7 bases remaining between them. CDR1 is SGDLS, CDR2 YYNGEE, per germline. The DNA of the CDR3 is TGTGCCAGCAGCGTAGCCGTCTTCACTGAAGCTTTCTTT. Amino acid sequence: CASSVAVFTEAFF.

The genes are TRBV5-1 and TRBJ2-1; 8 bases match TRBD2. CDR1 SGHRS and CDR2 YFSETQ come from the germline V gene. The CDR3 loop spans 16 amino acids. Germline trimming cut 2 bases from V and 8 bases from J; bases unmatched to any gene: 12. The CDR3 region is CASSLDGGAVGDEQFF. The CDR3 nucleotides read TGCGCCAGCAGCTTAGACGGGGGGGCAGTCGGAGATGAGCAGTTCTTC.

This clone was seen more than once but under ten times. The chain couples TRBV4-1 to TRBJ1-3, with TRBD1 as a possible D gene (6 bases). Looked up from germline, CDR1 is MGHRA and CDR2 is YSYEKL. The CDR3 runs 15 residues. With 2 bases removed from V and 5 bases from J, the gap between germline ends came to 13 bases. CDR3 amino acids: CASSQPYRDRNTIYF. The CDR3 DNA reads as TGCGCCAGCAGCCAACCCTACAGGGACCGAAACACCATATATTTT.

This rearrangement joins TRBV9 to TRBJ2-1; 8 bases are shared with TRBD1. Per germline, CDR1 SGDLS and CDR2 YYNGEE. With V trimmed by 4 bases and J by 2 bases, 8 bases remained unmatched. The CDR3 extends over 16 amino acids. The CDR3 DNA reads TGTGCCAGCAGCACCGGACAGGGAAGGGCCTACAATGAGCAGTTCTTC. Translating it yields CASSTGQGRAYNEQFF.

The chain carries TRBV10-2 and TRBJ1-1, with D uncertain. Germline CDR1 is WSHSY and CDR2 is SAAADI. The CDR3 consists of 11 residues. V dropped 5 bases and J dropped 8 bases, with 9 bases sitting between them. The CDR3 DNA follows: TGCGCCAGCAGTTCTAGGTCGGAAGCTTTCTTT. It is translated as CASSSRSEAFF.

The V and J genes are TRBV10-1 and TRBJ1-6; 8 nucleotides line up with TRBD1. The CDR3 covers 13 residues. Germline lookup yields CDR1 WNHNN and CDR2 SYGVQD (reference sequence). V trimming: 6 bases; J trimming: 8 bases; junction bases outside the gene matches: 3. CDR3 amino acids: CASRGQEDSPLHF. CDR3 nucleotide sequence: TGCGCCAGCAGGGGACAGGAAGATTCACCCCTCCACTTT.

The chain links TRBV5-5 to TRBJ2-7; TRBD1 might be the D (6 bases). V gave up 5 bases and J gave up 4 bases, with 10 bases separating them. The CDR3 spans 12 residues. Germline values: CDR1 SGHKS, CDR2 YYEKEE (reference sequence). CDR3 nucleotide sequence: TGTGCCAGCAGTTCTACAGGGTACGAGCAGTACTTC. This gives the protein CASSSTGYEQYF.

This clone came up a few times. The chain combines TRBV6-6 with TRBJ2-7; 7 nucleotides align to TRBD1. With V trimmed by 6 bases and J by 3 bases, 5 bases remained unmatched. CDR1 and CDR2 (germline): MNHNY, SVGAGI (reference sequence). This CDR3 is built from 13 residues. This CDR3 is CASSPGTDYEQYV. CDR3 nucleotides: TGTGCCAGCAGCCCCGGGACAGACTACGAGCAGTACGTC.

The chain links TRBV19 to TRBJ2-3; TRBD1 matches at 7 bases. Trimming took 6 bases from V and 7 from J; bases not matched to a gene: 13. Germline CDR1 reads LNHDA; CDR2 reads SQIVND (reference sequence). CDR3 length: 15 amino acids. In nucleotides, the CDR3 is TGTGCCAGTAGCCCTCAGGGGGATGTACACAATACGCAGTATTTT. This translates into CASSPQGDVHNTQYF.

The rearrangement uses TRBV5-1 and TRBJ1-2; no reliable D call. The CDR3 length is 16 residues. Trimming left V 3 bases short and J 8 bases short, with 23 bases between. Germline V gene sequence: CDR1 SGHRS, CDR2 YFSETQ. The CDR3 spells CASSSEGMAGLSGYTF. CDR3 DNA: TGCGCCAGCAGCTCGGAAGGAATGGCAGGACTAAGCGGCTACACCTTC.

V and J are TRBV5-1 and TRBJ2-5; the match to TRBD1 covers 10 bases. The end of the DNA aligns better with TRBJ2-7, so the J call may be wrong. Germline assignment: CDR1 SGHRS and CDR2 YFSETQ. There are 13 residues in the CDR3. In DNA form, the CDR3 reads TGCGCCAGCAGGCCCGGGACAGGGGACGAGCAGTACTTC. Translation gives CASRPGTGDEQYF.

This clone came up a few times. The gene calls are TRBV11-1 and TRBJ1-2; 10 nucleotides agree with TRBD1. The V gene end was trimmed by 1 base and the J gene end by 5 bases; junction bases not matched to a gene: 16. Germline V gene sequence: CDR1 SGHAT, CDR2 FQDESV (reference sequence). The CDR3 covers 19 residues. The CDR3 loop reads CASSLVPGQGFRKGYGYTF. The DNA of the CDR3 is TGTGCCAGCAGCTTAGTACCGGGACAGGGGTTTCGGAAGGGATATGGCTACACCTTC.